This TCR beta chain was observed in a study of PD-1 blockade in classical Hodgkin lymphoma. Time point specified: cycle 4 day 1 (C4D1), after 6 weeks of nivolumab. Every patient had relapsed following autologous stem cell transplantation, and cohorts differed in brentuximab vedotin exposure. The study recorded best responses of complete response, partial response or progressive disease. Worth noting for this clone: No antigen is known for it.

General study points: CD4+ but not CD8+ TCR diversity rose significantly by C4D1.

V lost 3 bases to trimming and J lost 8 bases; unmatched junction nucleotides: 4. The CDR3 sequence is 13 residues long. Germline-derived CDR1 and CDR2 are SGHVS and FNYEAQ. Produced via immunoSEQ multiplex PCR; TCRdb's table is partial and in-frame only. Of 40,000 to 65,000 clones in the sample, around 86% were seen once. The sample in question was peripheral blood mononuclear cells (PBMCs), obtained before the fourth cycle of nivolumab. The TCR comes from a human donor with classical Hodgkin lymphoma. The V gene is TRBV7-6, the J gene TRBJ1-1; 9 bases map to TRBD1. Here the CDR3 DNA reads TGTGCCAGCAGCTTGGTAACAGGGGGCGAAGCTTTCTTT. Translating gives CASSLVTGGEAFF. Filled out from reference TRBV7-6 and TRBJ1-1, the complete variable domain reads GAGVSQSPRYKVTKRGQDVALRCDPISGHVSLYWYRQALGQGPEFLTYFNYEAQQDKSGLPNDRFSAERPEGSISTLTIQRTEQRDSAMYRCASSLVTGGEAFFGQGTRLTVV.